One sample yielded the 8 T cell receptor beta chains listed below, sequenced in a study of cytomegalovirus exposure and HLA in healthy donors. Primers included in the PCR were 60 Vbeta and 13 Jbeta primers. Only in-frame clones appear in the TCRdb table, and some are missing; sequencing was by immunoSEQ multiplex PCR. The sample lists under 150,000 clones, around 85% occurring once. The sample taken for sequencing was PBMCs. All receptors derive from a boy between 10 and 17 years old in good health and CMV-seronegative.

This rearrangement joins TRBV7-3 to TRBJ2-1; TRBD1 matches at 7 bases. The CDR3 consists of 14 residues. Looked up from germline, CDR1 is SGHTA and CDR2 is FQGTGA. With 2 bases clipped from V and 5 bases from J, the junction kept 3 bases outside the gene matches. The CDR3 nucleotides are TGTGCCAGCAGCTTAGTGACAGGGAACAATGAGCAGTTCTTC. This gives the protein CASSLVTGNNEQFF.

This chain connects TRBV7-2 to TRBJ2-7, with D possibly being TRBD1 (6 bases). V was cut by 2 bases and J by 3 bases, with 11 bases left in between. The CDR3 runs 14 residues. Germline CDR1 is SGHTA and CDR2 is FQGNSA. The CDR3 region has the DNA TGTGCCAGCAGCTTATCAGGGGCAGACTACGAGCAGTACTTC. This codes for CASSLSGADYEQYF.

The V and J genes are TRBV7-3 and TRBJ2-1, with 11 positions matching TRBD2. The CDR3 consists of 17 residues. Germline values: CDR1 SGHTA, CDR2 FQGTGA. Germline trimming cut 4 bases from V and 4 bases from J; bases unmatched to any gene: 9. The CDR3 reads CASSSPSSGGPYNEQFF. CDR3 DNA sequence: TGTGCCAGCAGCTCCCCGTCTAGCGGGGGGCCTTACAATGAGCAGTTCTTC.

The V and J genes are TRBV19 and TRBJ1-5; 8 bases map to TRBD1. Trimming took 5 bases from V and 1 from J; bases not matched to a gene: 13. The CDR3 runs to 18 residues. Germline V gene data show CDR1 as LNHDA and CDR2 as SQIVND (reference sequence). The CDR3: CASSLLPGQGKSNQPQHF. CDR3 DNA: TGTGCCAGTAGTTTACTCCCCGGACAGGGTAAAAGCAATCAGCCCCAGCATTTT.

The rearrangement links TRBV13 to TRBJ2-2; 11 bases fit TRBD1. This CDR3 has 16 amino acids. Germline V gene data show CDR1 as PRHDT and CDR2 as FYEKMQ (reference sequence). Trimming cost V 10 bases and J 7 bases; bases outside gene matches: 14. CDR3 in amino acids: CATKRLGQGVSGELFF. CDR3 DNA sequence: TGTGCCACCAAACGTCTGGGACAGGGGGTCAGCGGGGAGCTGTTTTTT. Full variable domain (remainder filled in from reference TRBV13 and TRBJ2-2): AAGVIQSPRHLIKEKRETATLKCYPIPRHDTVYWYQQGPGQDPQFLISFYEKMQSDKGSIPDRFSAQQFSDYHSELNMSSLELGDSALYFCATKRLGQGVSGELFFGEGSRLTVL.

The V gene is TRBV5-6, the J gene TRBJ2-7; 9 nucleotides align to TRBD2. The CDR3 is 18 residues long. Germline lookup yields CDR1 SGHDT and CDR2 YYEEEE. V gave up 0 bases and J gave up 5 bases; unmatched junction bases: 15. The CDR3: CASSLGGGGTSILDEQYF. In nucleotides, the CDR3 is TGTGCCAGCAGCTTGGGTGGGGGCGGGACTAGCATTTTGGACGAGCAGTACTTC.

This CDR3 is CASSDRGGYTF. DNA for the CDR3: TGTGCCAGCAGCGACAGGGGTGGCTACACCTTC. The chain is built from TRBV7-2 and TRBJ1-2, with TRBD1 matching 8 bases. The CDR3 consists of 11 residues. Germline V CDR1 and CDR2: SGHTA, FQGNSA. With 5 bases clipped from V and 7 bases from J, the junction kept 0 bases outside the gene matches.

The chain links TRBV27 to TRBJ2-1, with 13 bases identical to TRBD2. This CDR3 is built from 15 residues. Germline V gene data show CDR1 as MNHEY and CDR2 as SMNVEV (reference sequence). J gave up 9 bases and V 6 bases, and 8 bases lay outside the gene matches. CDR3 nucleotide sequence: TGTGCCAGCAGCCCCGGGACTAGCGGGGCCAGTGAGCAGTTCTTC. Amino acid sequence: CASSPGTSGASEQFF.